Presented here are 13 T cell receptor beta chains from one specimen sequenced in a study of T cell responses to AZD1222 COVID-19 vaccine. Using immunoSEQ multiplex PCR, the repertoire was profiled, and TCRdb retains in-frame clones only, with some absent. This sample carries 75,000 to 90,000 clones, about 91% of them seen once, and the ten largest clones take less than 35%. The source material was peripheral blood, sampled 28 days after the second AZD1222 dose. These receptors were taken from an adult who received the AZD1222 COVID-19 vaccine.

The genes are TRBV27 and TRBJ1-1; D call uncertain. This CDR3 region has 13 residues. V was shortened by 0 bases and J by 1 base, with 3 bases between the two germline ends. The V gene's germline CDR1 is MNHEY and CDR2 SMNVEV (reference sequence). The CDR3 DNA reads TGTGCCAGCAGTTTATCGAAGAACACTGAAGCTTTCTTT. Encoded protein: CASSLSKNTEAFF.

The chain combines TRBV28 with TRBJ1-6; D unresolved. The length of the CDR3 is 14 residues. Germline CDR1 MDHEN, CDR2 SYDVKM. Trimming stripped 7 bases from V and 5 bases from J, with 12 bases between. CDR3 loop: CASTDTFHNSPLHF. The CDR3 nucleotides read TGTGCCAGCACCGACACCTTCCATAATTCACCCCTCCACTTT. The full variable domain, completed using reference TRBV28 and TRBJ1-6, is DVKVTQSSRYLVKRTGEKVFLECVQDMDHENMFWYRQDPGLGLRLIYFSYDVKMKEKGDIPEGYSVSREKKERFSLILESASTNQTSMYLCASTDTFHNSPLHFGNGTRLTVT.

This CDR3 is CASSRKGQGGTDTQYF. In DNA form, the CDR3 reads TGTGCCAGTAGTAGGAAAGGACAGGGAGGGACAGATACGCAGTATTTT. The chain links TRBV19 to TRBJ2-3; a weak D match, TRBD1 (8 bases). The germline V and J ends were trimmed by 4 bases and 3 bases, with 17 bases remaining between them. CDR3 length equals 16 residues. Germline lookup yields CDR1 LNHDA and CDR2 SQIVND (reference sequence).

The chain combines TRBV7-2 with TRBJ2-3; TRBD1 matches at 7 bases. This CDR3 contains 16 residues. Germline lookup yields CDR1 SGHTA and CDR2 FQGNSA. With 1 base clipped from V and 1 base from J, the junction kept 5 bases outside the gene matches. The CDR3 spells CASSLGSGQGTDTQYF. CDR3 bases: TGTGCCAGCAGCTTAGGCTCCGGACAGGGCACAGATACGCAGTATTTT.

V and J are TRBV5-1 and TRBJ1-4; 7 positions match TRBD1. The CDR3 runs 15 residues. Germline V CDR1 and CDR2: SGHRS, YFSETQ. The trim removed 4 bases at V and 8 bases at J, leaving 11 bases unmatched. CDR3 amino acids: CASSAIDRELEKLFF. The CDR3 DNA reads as TGCGCCAGCAGCGCCATAGACAGGGAATTGGAAAAACTGTTTTTT. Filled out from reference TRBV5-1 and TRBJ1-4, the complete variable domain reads KAGVTQTPRYLIKTRGQQVTLSCSPISGHRSVSWYQQTPGQGLQFLFEYFSETQRNKGNFPGRFSGRQFSNSRSEMNVSTLELGDSALYLCASSAIDRELEKLFFGSGTQLSVL.

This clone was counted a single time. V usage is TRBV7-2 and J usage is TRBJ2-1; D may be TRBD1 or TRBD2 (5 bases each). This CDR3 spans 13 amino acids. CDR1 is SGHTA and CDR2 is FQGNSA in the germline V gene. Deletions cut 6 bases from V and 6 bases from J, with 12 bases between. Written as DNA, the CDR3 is TGTGCCAGCAGGGCCGGGACCACCAATGAGCAGTTCTTC. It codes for CASRAGTTNEQFF.

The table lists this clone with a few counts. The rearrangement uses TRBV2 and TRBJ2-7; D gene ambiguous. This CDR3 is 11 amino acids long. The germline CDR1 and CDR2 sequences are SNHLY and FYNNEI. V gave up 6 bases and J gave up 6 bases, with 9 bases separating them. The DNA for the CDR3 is TGTGCCAGCAGCCCCGATAGCGAGCAGTACTTC. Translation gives CASSPDSEQYF.

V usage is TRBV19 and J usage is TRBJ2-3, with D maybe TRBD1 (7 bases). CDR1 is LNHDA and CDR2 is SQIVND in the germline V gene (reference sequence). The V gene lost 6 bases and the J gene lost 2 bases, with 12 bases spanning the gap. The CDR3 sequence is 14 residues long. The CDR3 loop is CASREGQPTDTQYF. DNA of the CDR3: TGTGCCAGTAGGGAGGGACAGCCCACAGATACGCAGTATTTT. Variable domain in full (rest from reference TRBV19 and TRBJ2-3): DGGITQSPKYLFRKEGQNVTLSCEQNLNHDAMYWYRQDPGQGLRLIYYSQIVNDFQKGDIAEGYSVSREKKESFPLTVTSAQKNPTAFYLCASREGQPTDTQYFGPGTRLTVL.

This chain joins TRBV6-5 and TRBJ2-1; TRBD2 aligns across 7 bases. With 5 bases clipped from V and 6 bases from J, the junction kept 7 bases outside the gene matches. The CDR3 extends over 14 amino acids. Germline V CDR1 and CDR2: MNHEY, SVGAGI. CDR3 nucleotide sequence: TGTGCCAGCAGTCGGCAGGGCGGGGGCAATGAGCAGTTCTTC. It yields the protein CASSRQGGGNEQFF.

CDR3 nucleotide sequence: TGTGCCAGCTCACCCGGACTAGCGGGGGCCTACAATGAGCAGTTCTTC. Translating gives CASSPGLAGAYNEQFF. The V call is TRBV18, the J call TRBJ2-1; 13 bases fit TRBD2. The CDR3 runs to 16 residues. Germline V gene data show CDR1 as KGHSH and CDR2 as LQKENI. V dropped 3 bases and J dropped 2; count of bases not matched to a gene: 1.

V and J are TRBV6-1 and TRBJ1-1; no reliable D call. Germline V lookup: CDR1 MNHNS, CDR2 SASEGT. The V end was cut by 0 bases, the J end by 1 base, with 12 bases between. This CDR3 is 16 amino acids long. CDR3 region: CASSEAFPGRNTEAFF. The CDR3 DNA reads TGTGCCAGCAGTGAAGCGTTTCCGGGCAGGAACACTGAAGCTTTCTTT.

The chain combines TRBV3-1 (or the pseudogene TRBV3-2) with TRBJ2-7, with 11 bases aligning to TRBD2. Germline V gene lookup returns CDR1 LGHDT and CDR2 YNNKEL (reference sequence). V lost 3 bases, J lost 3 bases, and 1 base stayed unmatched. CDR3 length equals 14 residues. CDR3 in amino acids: CASSQGLADYEQYF. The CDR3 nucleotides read TGTGCCAGCAGCCAGGGACTAGCGGACTACGAGCAGTACTTC.

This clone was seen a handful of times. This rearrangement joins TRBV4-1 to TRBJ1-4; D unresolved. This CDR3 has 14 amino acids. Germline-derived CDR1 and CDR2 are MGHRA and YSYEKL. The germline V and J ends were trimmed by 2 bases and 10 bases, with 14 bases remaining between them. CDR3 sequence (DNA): TGCGCCAGCAGCCAAACCCGATCCGGCATAAAACTGTTTTTT. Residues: CASSQTRSGIKLFF.